This T cell receptor beta chain is drawn from a study of T cell responses to AZD1222 COVID-19 vaccine. For this clone: Other DNA sequences in the same sample also yield this CDR3.

Generated by immunoSEQ multiplex PCR, the TCRdb table keeps only in-frame clones and is missing some. The sample contains tens of thousands of clones, 92% of which appear only once. Germline CDR1 MDHEN, CDR2 SYDVKM. The CDR3 sequence is 15 residues long. V dropped 4 bases and J dropped 7 bases, with 16 bases sitting between them. The chain joins TRBV28 to TRBJ1-4; the D gene is possibly TRBD1 (5 bases). This material consisted of peripheral blood, taken on day 0 of AZD1222 vaccination. The receptor's source is an adult in good health. The CDR3 coding sequence is TGTGCCAGCAGTTCGTCAGGGACGGCTGGTGAAAAACTGTTTTTT. This sequence encodes CASSSSGTAGEKLFF.